These T cell receptor beta chains were read from a single sample in a study of cytomegalovirus exposure and HLA in healthy donors. Clones were read by immunoSEQ multiplex PCR, and TCRdb kept only the in-frame ones, dropping some. The sample records over 90,000 clones, 60% to 75% being singletons. The sequencing input was PBMCs. The receptors come from a man between 60 and 75 years old in good health and CMV-seronegative. Each CDR3 is given with its conserved first and last residue. Fields, in order: D gene, V gene, clone size, J gene, CDR3 protein, CDR3 DNA. The D gene is left open where the match is weak. The size entry is marked missing in some rows and otherwise reads once, few, many or a size class.

>TRBD1|TRBV6-1|.|TRBJ1-2
CASSEVFGWTGGNGYTF
TGTGCCAGCAGTGAAGTTTTCGGCTGGACAGGGGGGAATGGCTACACCTTC
>TRBD1|TRBV5-1|.|TRBJ1-1
CASSLMGQGKNTEAFF
TGCGCCAGCAGCTTGATGGGACAGGGAAAGAACACTGAAGCTTTCTTT
>.|TRBV19|.|TRBJ1-5
CASNRKGEGNQPQHF
TGTGCCAGTAATAGAAAAGGGGAAGGCAATCAGCCCCAGCATTTT
>.|TRBV6-1|.|TRBJ1-2
CASSEALGGGGYTF
TGTGCCAGCAGTGAAGCGCTAGGGGGGGGAGGCTACACCTTC
>TRBD1|TRBV6-1|.|TRBJ2-7
CASSGHVRQGAPWGYEQYF
TGTGCCAGCAGTGGACACGTGCGACAGGGGGCGCCCTGGGGCTACGAGCAGTACTTC
>.|TRBV27|.|TRBJ2-7
CASRRRENSYEQYF
TGTGCCAGCAGGCGTAGAGAAAACTCCTACGAGCAGTACTTC
>.|TRBV2|.|TRBJ1-5
CASSEWGLSQPQHF
TGTGCCAGCAGTGAGTGGGGCTTGAGTCAGCCCCAGCATTTT
>TRBD1|TRBV6-5|.|TRBJ1-2
CASSYQRMWDSYGYTF
TGTGCCAGCAGTTACCAGAGGATGTGGGACAGCTATGGCTACACCTTC
>TRBD2|TRBV5-1|few|TRBJ2-1
CASTMGTSGDPLSNEQFF
TGCGCCAGCACCATGGGGACTAGCGGGGATCCCCTCTCGAATGAGCAGTTCTTC
>.|TRBV27|few|TRBJ1-1
CASGRGNAEAFF
TGTGCCAGCGGTCGGGGGAATGCTGAAGCTTTCTTT
>TRBD1|TRBV5-6|.|TRBJ2-7
CASRRDRPHEQYF
TGTGCCAGCCGGCGGGACAGGCCCCACGAGCAGTACTTC
>.|TRBV27|.|TRBJ1-1
CASSEGRFAEAFF
TGTGCCAGCAGCGAGGGCAGGTTTGCTGAAGCTTTCTTT
>TRBD1|TRBV15|.|TRBJ1-1
CATGRGQPNTEAFF
TGTGCCACCGGACGGGGACAGCCGAACACTGAAGCTTTCTTT
>.|TRBV6-4|.|TRBJ2-2
CASSGGSSVTRGTGELFF
TGTGCCAGCAGTGGGGGATCTAGCGTCACACGGGGGACCGGGGAGCTGTTTTTT